The next 11 T cell receptor beta chains were all read from a single sample in a study of blood T cell repertoires in COVID-19. Only in-frame clones appear in the TCRdb table, and some are missing; sequencing was by immunoSEQ multiplex PCR. The sample gives roughly 250,000 clones, roughly nine tenths of which show up once; about an eighth is in the top ten. Input material: peripheral blood. The receptors were sampled from a woman in her twenties or thirties with COVID-19, enrolled during active disease.

A single count supports this clone. V is TRBV11-2 and J is TRBJ2-7; 7 nucleotides line up with TRBD2. The CDR3 extends over 16 amino acids. Germline values: CDR1 SGHAT, CDR2 FQNNGV. V shed 5 bases and J 7 bases; nucleotides not matched to a gene: 17. CDR3 DNA: TGTGCCAGCAGCACATGGGGAGGGGCCGGCGCGGGGGAGCAGTACTTC. Translation: CASSTWGGAGAGEQYF.

The gene calls are TRBV27 and TRBJ1-6; unclear D gene. This CDR3 region has 13 residues. V was pared by 2 bases and J by 9 bases, with 8 bases between. Germline V gene data show CDR1 as MNHEY and CDR2 as SMNVEV (reference sequence). CDR3 sequence reads: CASSLGEVSPLHF. CDR3 in DNA: TGTGCCAGCAGTTTAGGGGAGGTTTCACCCCTCCACTTT.

The chain recombines TRBV5-5 with TRBJ1-2, with 9 bases matching TRBD1. Trimming cost V 1 base and J 5 bases; bases outside gene matches: 3. The CDR3 extends over 14 amino acids. Per the germline V gene, CDR1 is SGHKS and CDR2 is YYEKEE (reference sequence). The CDR3 DNA sequence: TGTGCCAGCAGCTTGACAGGGGGCAGGTATGGCTACACCTTC. This sequence encodes CASSLTGGRYGYTF.

The CDR3 is CASSPSGQSNEQFF. The CDR3 DNA follows: TGTGCCAGCAGTCCAAGTGGACAGTCAAATGAGCAGTTCTTC. V usage is TRBV6-2 or TRBV6-3 and J usage is TRBJ2-1; tentatively, D is TRBD1 (6 bases). The CDR3 is 14 residues long. V gave up 5 bases and J gave up 7 bases, with 15 bases separating them. Germline V lookup: CDR1 MNHEY, CDR2 SVGEGT.

This clone was recorded only once. The chain is built from TRBV7-9 and TRBJ1-1; possibly TRBD1 for D (6 bases). V dropped 4 bases and J dropped 11 bases, with 11 bases sitting between them. The CDR3 is 11 amino acids. CDR1 and CDR2 (germline): SEHNR, FQNEAQ (reference sequence). The CDR3 here is CASSYRTEAFF. CDR3 nucleotide sequence: TGTGCCAGCAGCTACCGGACAGAGGCTTTCTTT.

The chain links TRBV11-2 to TRBJ1-2; D unclear. CDR1 and CDR2 (germline): SGHAT, FQNNGV. Trimming shortened V by 2 bases and J by 0 bases, and 16 bases separated the two germline ends. CDR3 length equals 17 residues. The DNA of the CDR3 is TGTGCCAGCAGCTTATTACCTCGGAGGGTCGCTAACTATGGCTACACCTTC. Its protein product is CASSLLPRRVANYGYTF.

This chain joins TRBV10-2 and TRBJ1-3; D gene ambiguous. V dropped 3 bases and J dropped 0 bases, with 6 bases sitting between them. The CDR3 is made up of 14 amino acids. Germline assignment: CDR1 WSHSY and CDR2 SAAADI. This CDR3 reads CASSDPSSGNTIYF. The CDR3 DNA is TGCGCCAGCAGTGACCCCAGCTCTGGAAACACCATATATTTT.

The chain has TRBV9 and TRBJ1-1, with TRBD1 matching over 7 bases. Germline V gene sequence: CDR1 SGDLS, CDR2 YYNGEE. Trimming cost V 4 bases and J 4 bases; bases outside gene matches: 16. The CDR3 spans 17 residues. As DNA, the CDR3 is TGTGCCAGCAGCCCAACAGGGGAAGAAACAATCGGCACTGAAGCTTTCTTT. Protein product: CASSPTGEETIGTEAFF.

The chain uses TRBV29-1 and TRBJ2-7, with 9 bases aligning to TRBD1. V dropped 5 bases and J dropped 4; count of bases not matched to a gene: 12. The CDR3 sequence is 15 residues long. The germline CDR1 and CDR2 sequences are SQVTM and ANQGSEA. Written as DNA, the CDR3 is TGCAGCGTTAAAACCTACGGGACAGGGAATTACGAGCAGTACTTC. Amino acid sequence: CSVKTYGTGNYEQYF.

The V and J genes are TRBV27 and TRBJ1-2, with D uncertain. CDR1 is MNHEY, CDR2 SMNVEV, per germline (reference sequence). This CDR3 has 15 residues. Trimming stripped 0 bases from V and 8 bases from J, with 16 bases between. The CDR3 region is CASSLSAGRLDGYTF. The CDR3 DNA sequence: TGTGCCAGCAGTTTATCGGCGGGTCGTCTTGACGGCTACACCTTC.

This chain joins TRBV2 and TRBJ2-1; TRBD2 aligns across 12 bases. There are 18 residues in the CDR3. Germline-derived CDR1 and CDR2 are SNHLY and FYNNEI. The V segment lost 5 bases and the J segment 8 bases; nucleotides outside the gene matches: 16. CDR3 nucleotides: TGTGCCAGCAGTTTATTACTAGCGGGGGGACCGCGTAGCGATGAGCAGTTCTTC. Amino acids: CASSLLLAGGPRSDEQFF.